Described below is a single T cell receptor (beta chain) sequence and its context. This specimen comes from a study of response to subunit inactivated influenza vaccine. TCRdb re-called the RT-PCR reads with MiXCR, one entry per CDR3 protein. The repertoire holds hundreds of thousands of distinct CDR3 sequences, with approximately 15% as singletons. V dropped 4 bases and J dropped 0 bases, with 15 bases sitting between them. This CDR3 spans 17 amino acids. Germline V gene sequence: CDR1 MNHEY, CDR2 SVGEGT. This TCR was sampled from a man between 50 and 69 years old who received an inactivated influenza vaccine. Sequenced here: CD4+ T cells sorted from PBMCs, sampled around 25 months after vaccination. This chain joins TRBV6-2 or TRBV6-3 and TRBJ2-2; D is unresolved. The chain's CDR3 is CASSFETRRTNTGELFF. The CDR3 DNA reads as TGTGCCAGCAGTTTCGAGACACGGCGGACGAACACCGGGGAGCTGTTTTTT.